The 10 T cell receptor beta chains below all came from one sample that was sequenced in a study of T cells in Graves' hyperthyroidism and ophthalmopathy. TCR beta CDR3 regions were amplified from RNA. With the HTBI primer set, the TCR CDR3 went through a first round of RT-PCR. TCRdb passed the multiplex PCR reads through MiXCR, listing each CDR3 protein once. The table records approximately 720,000 distinct CDR3 sequences, approximately 18% of them present only once. The specimen sequenced was blood. The receptors derive from a woman aged 50 to 60 with Graves' hyperthyroidism that later progressed to Graves' ophthalmopathy.

This clonotype was seen only a few times. This chain connects TRBV13 to TRBJ2-2, with D possibly being TRBD2 (5 bases). CDR1 PRHDT and CDR2 FYEKMQ come from the germline V gene (reference sequence). V lost 5 bases and J 0 bases, leaving 31 bases between the germline ends. This CDR3 is built from 22 residues. The CDR3 DNA reads TGTGCCAGCAGCCAAAACTTATGGGAACCTAGCTTGTGGGGAACGAACACCGGGGAGCTGTTTTTT. Amino acid sequence: CASSQNLWEPSLWGTNTGELFF.

This chain uses TRBV12-5 with TRBJ2-3, with TRBD1 matching 10 bases. This CDR3 is 14 amino acids long. The germline V gene has CDR1 LGHNT and CDR2 FRNRAP. V lost 5 bases to trimming and J lost 5 bases; unmatched junction nucleotides: 4. The DNA of the CDR3 is TGTGCTAGTGGTCCGGGACAGGGGTTAGATACGCAGTATTTT. It yields the protein CASGPGQGLDTQYF.

This clonotype was counted many times. This sequence joins TRBV18 and TRBJ2-3; D unclear. The CDR3 is 16 amino acids. Deletions cut 1 base from V and 0 bases from J, with 11 bases between. Germline CDR1 is KGHSH and CDR2 is LQKENI. CDR3 coding DNA: TGTGCCAGCTCACCACGTGAACAGACTAGCACAGATACGCAGTATTTT. Translating gives CASSPREQTSTDTQYF.

This sequence joins TRBV6-1 and TRBJ2-5; D is unclear. Trimming took off 4 bases at V and 2 bases at J, with 8 bases between the two ends. This CDR3 is built from 13 residues. The V gene's germline CDR1 is MNHNS and CDR2 SASEGT. In DNA, the CDR3 is TGTGCCAGCAGTGTGGGGTCACAAGAGACCCAGTACTTC. It is translated as CASSVGSQETQYF.

This clonotype has only a few counts. CDR3 coding DNA: TGTGCCAGCAGCACAAAAAGAACCGGGACAGGGATCTATGGCTACACCTTC. This gives the protein CASSTKRTGTGIYGYTF. This chain joins TRBV14 and TRBJ1-2; 9 nucleotides match TRBD1. Germline CDR1 and CDR2: SGHDN and FVKESK. The junction had 14 bases not matched to a gene; V was cut back by 5 bases and J by 4 bases. This CDR3 has 17 residues.

The chain uses TRBV20-1 and TRBJ1-3; the D gene is possibly TRBD1 (5 bases). The CDR3 is 13 residues long. The germline V gene has CDR1 DFQATT and CDR2 SNEGSKA (reference sequence). V gave up 5 bases and J gave up 0 bases, with 8 bases separating them. The chain's CDR3 is CSAAGFSGNTIYF. The DNA for the CDR3 is TGCAGTGCTGCAGGGTTCTCTGGAAACACCATATATTTT.

This clonotype came up many times. V is TRBV7-9 and J is TRBJ2-5, with TRBD2 identical over 12 bases. The CDR3 contains 15 residues. V shed 0 bases, J shed 5 bases, and the junction held 1 base outside the gene matches. Germline lookup yields CDR1 SEHNR and CDR2 FQNEAQ (reference sequence). CDR3 bases: TGTGCCAGCAGCTTAGCAGGGACTAGCGGGGAGACCCAGTACTTC. Protein: CASSLAGTSGETQYF.

This clonotype was recorded at least ten times. The chain carries TRBV20-1 and TRBJ2-1; the match to TRBD1 covers 8 bases. This CDR3 spans 13 amino acids. Per germline, CDR1 DFQATT and CDR2 SNEGSKA (reference sequence). The V segment lost 2 bases and the J segment 13 bases; nucleotides outside the gene matches: 10. The CDR3 DNA reads as TGCAGTGCTAGATTCGACAGGGGAAGTGTACAGTTCTTC. It translates to CSARFDRGSVQFF.

The chain couples TRBV5-1 to TRBJ2-2; D is perhaps TRBD2 (5 bases). CDR1 and CDR2 from the germline V gene are SGHRS and YFSETQ. V shed 1 base and J shed 0 bases, with 7 bases lying between them. The CDR3 runs 15 residues. This CDR3 reads CASSLSGANTGELFF. DNA of the CDR3: TGCGCCAGCAGCTTGTCCGGGGCGAACACCGGGGAGCTGTTTTTT.

This clonotype showed up just a few times. The chain uses TRBV9 and TRBJ2-3; D may be TRBD1 or TRBD2 (5 bases each). The germline gives CDR1 SGDLS, CDR2 YYNGEE. The CDR3 length is 14 residues. V gave up 4 bases and J gave up 4 bases, with 13 bases separating them. The CDR3 DNA is TGTGCCAGCAGCCCCCAGGGACGTCCAGATACGCAGTATTTT. The encoded protein is CASSPQGRPDTQYF.